Below, 26 T cell receptor beta chains from the same sample are listed, as sequenced in a study of shared clonotypes between healthy human individuals. The method was immunoSEQ multiplex PCR; TCRdb's version includes in-frame clones alone and lacks a portion of them. Among around 1 million clones, approximately 80% were seen once, and the ten largest hold about 1.5%. Sequencing was carried out using memory CD4+ T cells sorted from blood. Subset defined: CD45RA-negative fraction. The source of these receptors is a man aged 18 to 29 in good health.

In its sample, this clone was seen many times. The chain is built from TRBV7-6 and TRBJ2-3, with D unresolved. V was trimmed by 1 base and J by 7 bases, leaving 6 bases between them. Germline CDR1 and CDR2: SGHVS and FNYEAQ. CDR3 length: 12 amino acids. The CDR3 sequence: CASSLDPHTQYF. The CDR3 region has the DNA TGTGCCAGCAGCTTAGATCCTCATACGCAGTATTTT.

This clone came up a few times. This chain's CDR3 is CASRDKGQVNNQPQHF. The CDR3 DNA reads TGTGCCAGCAGGGACAAGGGGCAGGTTAACAATCAGCCCCAGCATTTT. The chain uses TRBV2 and TRBJ1-5; D is possibly TRBD1 (5 bases). Germline loops: CDR1 SNHLY, CDR2 FYNNEI. CDR3 length: 16 residues. V was trimmed by 6 bases and J by 3 bases, leaving 18 bases between them.

This clone was counted many times. The J gene is TRBJ2-3, the V gene TRBV10-3; D possibly uses TRBD1 or TRBD2 (5 bases each). The germline gives CDR1 ENHRY, CDR2 SYGVKD. The germline V and J ends were trimmed by 6 bases and 2 bases, with 9 bases remaining between them. The length of the CDR3 is 13 residues. CDR3 nucleotides: TGTGCCATCAGGACAGCGGACACAGATACGCAGTATTTT. This encodes CAIRTADTDTQYF.

On this clone itself: Other DNA sequences in this specimen translate into the identical CDR3. The chain is built from TRBV25-1 and TRBJ2-3, with D possibly TRBD1 on 5 matching bases. The CDR3 is made up of 14 amino acids. Germline CDR1 MGHDK, CDR2 SYGVNS. V lost 3 bases and J 0 bases, leaving 7 bases between the germline ends. The chain's CDR3 is CASSDRGSTDTQYF. CDR3 DNA: TGTGCCAGCAGTGATAGGGGTAGCACAGATACGCAGTATTTT.

The chain combines TRBV19 with TRBJ2-5; D is undetermined. From germline, CDR1 is LNHDA and CDR2 SQIVND (reference sequence). The CDR3 is made up of 14 amino acids. V lost 3 bases and J lost 4, with 12 bases in between. The CDR3 nucleotides read TGTGCCAGTAGTATGGGAAGAGTCTCAGAGACCCAGTACTTC. Protein product: CASSMGRVSETQYF. Complete variable domain (other parts from reference TRBV19 and TRBJ2-5): DGGITQSPKYLFRKEGQNVTLSCEQNLNHDAMYWYRQDPGQGLRLIYYSQIVNDFQKGDIAEGYSVSREKKESFPLTVTSAQKNPTAFYLCASSMGRVSETQYFGPGTRLLVL.

This rearrangement joins TRBV7-8 to TRBJ2-1, with D maybe TRBD2 (6 bases). This CDR3 has 15 amino acids. The germline V gene encodes CDR1 SGHVS and CDR2 FQNEAQ. Trimming shortened V by 4 bases and J by 6 bases, and 16 bases separated the two germline ends. CDR3 sequence reads: CASSSWRGSPNEQFF. The CDR3 DNA follows: TGTGCCAGCAGCTCCTGGCGGGGAAGTCCCAATGAGCAGTTCTTC.

The chain joins TRBV6-1 to TRBJ2-5, with TRBD2 matching 10 bases. From germline, CDR1 is MNHNS and CDR2 SASEGT. V was pared by 1 base and J by 4 bases, with 6 bases of the junction left unmatched. This CDR3 region has 16 residues. The CDR3 region has the DNA TGTGCCAGCAGTGAAGGGAGTAGCGGGGGGCCAGAGACCCAGTACTTC. Translating it yields CASSEGSSGGPETQYF.

For the CDR3, the DNA is TGTGCCAGCAGCTTCGGGGCCGCGCAAGAGACCCAGTACTTC. Residues: CASSFGAAQETQYF. The chain couples TRBV11-2 to TRBJ2-5; D possibly matches TRBD1 or TRBD2 (5 bases each). Germline CDR1 SGHAT, CDR2 FQNNGV. The V end lost 3 bases, the J end lost 2 bases, and 10 bases lay between the germline ends. This CDR3 is 14 amino acids long.

V is TRBV5-1 and J is TRBJ2-1, with 10 positions matching TRBD1. This CDR3 has 14 amino acids. V was pared by 4 bases and J by 7 bases, with 5 bases of the junction left unmatched. Looked up from germline, CDR1 is SGHRS and CDR2 is YFSETQ. The DNA for the CDR3 is TGCGCCAGCAGCCCCGGGACAGGGGAAAATGAGCAGTTCTTC. Encoded protein: CASSPGTGENEQFF.

This clone was counted once. Other DNA variants within this sample encode the same CDR3. The chain couples TRBV28 to TRBJ1-2; D possibly corresponds to TRBD1 (5 bases). This CDR3 is 13 amino acids long. Germline CDR1 and CDR2: MDHEN and SYDVKM. V was clipped by 2 bases and J by 7 bases, with 11 bases between them. DNA for the CDR3: TGTGCCAGCAGTTTACGTTCAGGGAGTGGCTACACCTTC. This sequence encodes CASSLRSGSGYTF.

The V and J genes are TRBV10-1 and TRBJ2-3; 7 bases fit TRBD2. This CDR3 contains 14 residues. The V segment lost 5 bases and the J segment 1 base; nucleotides outside the gene matches: 3. Per the germline V gene, CDR1 is WNHNN and CDR2 is SYGVQD (reference sequence). The DNA of the CDR3 is TGCGCCAGCAGTCCGGCGGGAGGCACAGATACGCAGTATTTT. This gives the protein CASSPAGGTDTQYF.

The sample holds a few counts of this clone. The chain recombines TRBV2 with TRBJ1-5; D may be TRBD1 (6 bases). The germline V and J ends were trimmed by 3 bases and 6 bases, with 9 bases remaining between them. CDR1 SNHLY and CDR2 FYNNEI come from the germline V gene. This CDR3 spans 13 amino acids. The CDR3 DNA sequence: TGTGCCAGCAGTGATCCAGGGGTTCAGCCCCAGCATTTT. It specifies CASSDPGVQPQHF.

The count of this clone is one. A read error may be the cause here, since a much bigger clone is one base away. V is TRBV11-2 and J is TRBJ1-5; D call uncertain. This CDR3 comprises 13 residues. V dropped 0 bases and J dropped 0 bases, with 0 bases sitting between them. Germline V gene data show CDR1 as SGHAT and CDR2 as FQNNGV. This CDR3 is CASSLDSNQPQHF. DNA of the CDR3: TGTGCCAGCAGCTTAGATAGCAATCAGCCCCAGCATTTT.

V usage is TRBV19 and J usage is TRBJ2-6; D is possibly TRBD1 (6 bases). This CDR3 comprises 14 residues. The V end was cut by 7 bases, the J end by 4 bases, with 11 bases between. Looked up from germline, CDR1 is LNHDA and CDR2 is SQIVND (reference sequence). The CDR3 loop reads CASTTGYGANVLTF. CDR3 bases: TGTGCCAGTACCACAGGGTACGGGGCCAACGTCCTGACTTTC.

This chain uses TRBV28 with TRBJ1-1, with D perhaps matching TRBD1 (6 bases). Trimming pared 4 bases from V and 0 bases from J, leaving 12 bases between. This CDR3 has 15 residues. Germline CDR1 reads MDHEN; CDR2 reads SYDVKM. CDR3 loop: CASSSTGIVNTEAFF. The CDR3 DNA reads TGTGCCAGCAGTTCCACAGGGATTGTGAACACTGAAGCTTTCTTT.

The V gene is TRBV11-1, the J gene TRBJ2-6; D may be TRBD1 (6 bases). CDR3 size: 17 residues. V dropped 5 bases and J dropped 0 bases, with 14 bases sitting between them. Per germline, CDR1 SGHAT and CDR2 FQDESV (reference sequence). CDR3 loop: CASSPQGWGSGANVLTF. The CDR3 region has the DNA TGTGCCAGCAGCCCACAGGGTTGGGGCTCTGGGGCCAACGTCCTGACTTTC.

In its sample, this clone was seen many times. The chain combines TRBV4-1 with TRBJ1-1; perhaps TRBD1 as D (5 bases). Deletions cut 0 bases from V and 0 bases from J, with 8 bases between. Per germline, CDR1 MGHRA and CDR2 YSYEKL. The CDR3 sequence is 15 residues long. DNA for the CDR3: TGCGCCAGCAGCCAAGAAGGGGCCATGAACACTGAAGCTTTCTTT. Encoded protein: CASSQEGAMNTEAFF.

This clone was detected once. The chain combines TRBV11-2 with TRBJ2-1; 16 bases are shared with TRBD2. Germline values: CDR1 SGHAT, CDR2 FQNNGV. V lost 0 bases to trimming and J lost 10 bases; unmatched junction nucleotides: 15. CDR3 length equals 20 residues. The CDR3, as DNA: TGTGCCAGCAGCTTAGATTATCCCGGGACTAGCGGGAGGGCGCGCCCGGAGCAGTTCTTC. It codes for CASSLDYPGTSGRARPEQFF.

The V and J genes are TRBV15 and TRBJ2-1, with no clear D. The CDR3 is 16 residues long. Trimming stripped 3 bases from V and 5 bases from J, with 17 bases between. CDR1 and CDR2 from the germline V gene are LNHNV and YYDKDF (reference sequence). The CDR3 DNA follows: TGTGCCACCAGCAGCCTCTCTTGGGGTAGCCACAATGAGCAGTTCTTC. This translates into CATSSLSWGSHNEQFF.

In the case of this clone: The same CDR3 arises from other DNA sequences in this sample as well. The chain recombines TRBV5-4 with TRBJ1-6; 7 nucleotides match TRBD1. J was trimmed by 7 bases and V by 0 bases; bases with no gene match: 4. Germline values: CDR1 SGHNT, CDR2 YYREEE (reference sequence). The CDR3 extends over 15 amino acids. Written as DNA, the CDR3 is TGTGCCAGCAGCTTGGAGGGGGCAGGAAATTCACCCCTCCACTTT. Protein sequence: CASSLEGAGNSPLHF.

The chain combines TRBV10-3 with TRBJ1-5, with D possibly TRBD1 on 6 matching bases. The CDR3 runs to 16 residues. The germline V and J ends were trimmed by 8 bases and 7 bases, with 24 bases remaining between them. Per germline, CDR1 ENHRY and CDR2 SYGVKD. CDR3 amino acids: CAIRDSGTPDGQPQHF. The CDR3 DNA reads TGTGCCATCCGGGATTCCGGGACACCCGACGGGCAGCCCCAGCATTTT.

This clone was observed once. CDR3 nucleotides: TGTGCCACCGCGGACAGGGGGACCGGGGAGCTGTTTTTT. Translation: CATADRGTGELFF. This rearrangement joins TRBV6-5 to TRBJ2-2; the match to TRBD1 covers 10 bases. The junction had 4 bases not matched to a gene; V was cut back by 10 bases and J by 5 bases. CDR1 and CDR2 from the germline V gene are MNHEY and SVGAGI. CDR3 length: 13 residues.

The chain links TRBV4-1 to TRBJ1-2; D ambiguous. The CDR3 length is 15 residues. The germline gives CDR1 MGHRA, CDR2 YSYEKL. V was trimmed by 1 base and J by 0 bases, leaving 9 bases between them. The CDR3 protein is CASSQALVANYGYTF. The CDR3 nucleotides read TGCGCCAGCAGCCAAGCGCTCGTAGCTAACTATGGCTACACCTTC.

The chain uses TRBV9 and TRBJ1-6; no clear D gene. V lost 0 bases to trimming and J lost 2 bases, with 9 bases between them. CDR1 and CDR2 from the germline V gene are SGDLS and YYNGEE. The CDR3 runs 16 residues. The CDR3 protein is CASSVEVGPYNSPLHF. The DNA of the CDR3 is TGTGCCAGCAGCGTAGAAGTCGGCCCCTATAATTCACCCCTCCACTTT.

The chain carries TRBV30 and TRBJ2-2; TRBD2 agrees at 7 bases. CDR1 and CDR2 (germline): GTSNPN, SVGIG (reference sequence). With V trimmed by 3 bases and J by 4 bases, 8 bases remained unmatched. This CDR3 has 15 residues. The CDR3 DNA sequence: TGTGCCTGGAGAGGGTGGCGGGGGAGCACCGGGGAGCTGTTTTTT. Translation gives CAWRGWRGSTGELFF.

This clone has only a few counts. The chain couples TRBV19 to TRBJ1-5; no definite D call. The V end lost 2 bases, the J end lost 7 bases, and 9 bases lay between the germline ends. Looked up from germline, CDR1 is LNHDA and CDR2 is SQIVND (reference sequence). CDR3 length equals 13 residues. The CDR3 protein is CASSITVLQPQHF. The CDR3 nucleotides read TGTGCCAGTAGTATAACAGTTTTACAGCCCCAGCATTTT.